Each of the 11 T cell receptor beta chains below was sequenced from the same sample in a study of shared clonotypes between healthy human individuals. The repertoire was sequenced with immunoSEQ multiplex PCR; TCRdb's copy has only in-frame clones and lacks some. The sample lists around 600,000 clones; about 95% were seen once. Positive CCR7 selection of CD45RO-negative cells yielded the naive CD8 cells, and terminally differentiated effector memory CD45RA+ cells were excluded. Sequencing input: naive CD8+ T cells sorted from blood. The receptors here all came from a woman in her twenties or thirties in good health.

The chain recombines TRBV2 with TRBJ2-1, with TRBD2 as a possible D gene (5 bases). The CDR3 is 14 amino acids. Trimming cost V 7 bases and J 5 bases, with 15 bases left between them. Germline V gene sequence: CDR1 SNHLY, CDR2 FYNNEI. The CDR3 DNA follows: TGTGCCAGCAATCCGGGATCCAACGACAATGAGCAGTTCTTC. This gives the protein CASNPGSNDNEQFF.

The chain has TRBV7-9 and TRBJ2-2; 10 bases map to TRBD2. Germline V gives CDR1 SEHNR, CDR2 FQNEAQ (reference sequence). This CDR3 spans 14 amino acids. The junction had 2 bases not matched to a gene; V was cut back by 4 bases and J by 6 bases. The chain's CDR3 is CASSSLAGPGELFF. CDR3 in DNA: TGTGCCAGCAGCTCACTAGCGGGACCCGGGGAGCTGTTTTTT.

The CDR3 coding sequence is TGTGCCAGCAGTGAACTCCAGGGCAATGAGCAGTTCTTC. Amino acid sequence: CASSELQGNEQFF. The rearrangement links TRBV6-1 to TRBJ2-1; possible D gene TRBD1, 5 bases. Trimming pared 2 bases from V and 6 bases from J, leaving 8 bases between. This CDR3 is 13 amino acids long. Germline V gives CDR1 MNHNS, CDR2 SASEGT.

This clone showed up just once. The V gene is TRBV15, the J gene TRBJ2-7; possible D gene TRBD2, 6 bases. Germline values: CDR1 LNHNV, CDR2 YYDKDF (reference sequence). The CDR3 runs to 14 residues. Trimming shortened V by 0 bases and J by 5 bases, and 11 bases separated the two germline ends. CDR3 nucleotides: TGTGCCACCAGCAGAGACGGCGGGACCCACGAGCAGTACTTC. Protein product: CATSRDGGTHEQYF.

The J gene is TRBJ2-7, the V gene TRBV25-1, with a weak D call TRBD2 (6 bases). Trimming removed 3 bases at V and 5 bases at J, with 17 bases between. Germline V lookup: CDR1 MGHDK, CDR2 SYGVNS. The CDR3 contains 15 residues. CDR3: CASSDPARRVDEQYF. CDR3 coding DNA: TGTGCCAGCAGTGACCCGGCCCGGAGGGTCGACGAGCAGTACTTC.

The chain is built from TRBV21-1 and TRBJ2-7; the tabulated D call, TRBD2, remains unverified against the DNA. TRBV21-1 is labeled a pseudogene. The CDR3 loop spans 20 amino acids. This chain's CDR3 is CASSKGTRLHRGTDSYEQYF. Written as DNA, the CDR3 is TGTGCCAGCAGCAAAGGTACACGGCTCCATCGCGGGACTGACTCCTACGAGCAGTACTTC.

This sequence joins TRBV7-9 and TRBJ2-5; 8 bases fit TRBD2. Trimming cost V 6 bases and J 0 bases; bases outside gene matches: 12. Germline V gene lookup returns CDR1 SEHNR and CDR2 FQNEAQ (reference sequence). The CDR3 is 17 amino acids. Here the CDR3 DNA reads TGTGCCAGCAGGCCACGGGCGGGACTAGGGAACCAAGAGACCCAGTACTTC. The encoded protein is CASRPRAGLGNQETQYF. Full variable domain (missing parts from reference TRBV7-9 and TRBJ2-5): DTGVSQNPRHKITKRGQNVTFRCDPISEHNRLYWYRQTLGQGPEFLTYFQNEAQLEKSRLLSDRFSAERPKGSFSTLEIQRTEQGDSAMYLCASRPRAGLGNQETQYFGPGTRLLVL.

This clone showed up just a few times. The chain has TRBV7-3 and TRBJ2-5; D is perhaps TRBD1 (6 bases). Germline lookup yields CDR1 SGHTA and CDR2 FQGTGA. The CDR3 contains 15 residues. V was shortened by 3 bases and J by 4 bases, with 15 bases between the two germline ends. Here the CDR3 DNA reads TGTGCCAGCAGCTTGGCCACAGGGTCCCTAGAGACCCAGTACTTC. Its protein product is CASSLATGSLETQYF.

The chain combines TRBV19 with TRBJ1-1; TRBD1 agrees at 8 bases. CDR3 length equals 16 residues. J was trimmed by 3 bases and V by 3 bases; bases with no gene match: 9. In germline, CDR1 is LNHDA, CDR2 SQIVND (reference sequence). CDR3 residues: CASSILLSGQDTEAFF. The CDR3, as DNA: TGTGCCAGTAGTATCCTCCTTTCGGGACAGGACACTGAAGCTTTCTTT.

This chain joins TRBV7-9 and TRBJ2-1, with 9 bases aligning to TRBD2. Looked up from germline, CDR1 is SEHNR and CDR2 is FQNEAQ (reference sequence). V shed 6 bases and J 8 bases; nucleotides not matched to a gene: 14. The CDR3 contains 16 residues. In nucleotides, the CDR3 is TGTGCCAGCAGTCTCGATTGGCGGGAGGGTCACCATGAGCAGTTCTTC. This sequence encodes CASSLDWREGHHEQFF. The variable domain in full, with the rest retrieved from reference TRBV7-9 and TRBJ2-1, is DTGVSQNPRHKITKRGQNVTFRCDPISEHNRLYWYRQTLGQGPEFLTYFQNEAQLEKSRLLSDRFSAERPKGSFSTLEIQRTEQGDSAMYLCASSLDWREGHHEQFFGPGTRLTVL.

The rearrangement links TRBV12-5 to TRBJ2-1; 7 nucleotides line up with TRBD2. The length of the CDR3 is 14 residues. Germline V gene lookup returns CDR1 LGHNT and CDR2 FRNRAP. Trimming cost V 3 bases and J 4 bases; bases outside gene matches: 3. The CDR3 here is CASGFTGGYNEQFF. For the CDR3, the DNA is TGTGCTAGTGGTTTTACGGGAGGATACAATGAGCAGTTCTTC.